Listed below are T cell receptor beta chains from one sample, sequenced in a study of post-analysis software for immune sequencing data. TCRdb reanalysed the PCR reads using MiXCR and keeps one entry per CDR3 protein. The sample has fewer than 700,000 distinct CDR3 sequences; about 40% are singletons. Material for sequencing was blood. Receptors originate from a girl aged 10 to 17 with multiple sclerosis. Both conserved end residues are part of each CDR3. Each record gives: CDR3 protein, clone size, J gene, V gene. A clone size is listed for some rows: how often the clone was seen (once, few, many), or a class if it is expanded.

CASSQEWGGAYYEQYF	.	TRBJ2-7	TRBV4-1
CSSRPRLQKETQYF	few	TRBJ2-5	TRBV29-1
CASSLEGTSGGYEQFF	.	TRBJ2-1	TRBV5-1
CASSFLETYEQYF	.	.	TRBV12-3/TRBV12-4
CSAKERAGGTQYF	few	TRBJ2-5	TRBV20-1
CASSLSIVTQYF	once	TRBJ2-3	TRBV12-3/TRBV12-4
CASSQGLAGSEQFF	few	TRBJ2-1	TRBV4-1
CSESGRWGNEQFF	.	TRBJ2-1	TRBV20-1
CASNRWGQVNNEQFF	.	TRBJ2-1	TRBV3-1
CSVALVATNEKLFF	.	TRBJ1-4	TRBV29-1
CAWSQQGVQPQHF	few	TRBJ1-5	TRBV30
CASSSGSTGELFF	.	TRBJ2-2	TRBV6-4
CASSLEYSGGGLEAFF	few	TRBJ1-1	TRBV5-4
CASTGGYEQYF	.	TRBJ2-7	TRBV27
CASSFRGSSWANVLTF	.	TRBJ2-6	TRBV5-1
CASSPPTAAGNGYTF	.	TRBJ1-2	TRBV28
CASSSIGGRTDTQYF	.	TRBJ2-3	TRBV12-3/TRBV12-4
CASRGSAGEDEQYF	once	.	TRBV6-5
CASSLVRSSYNEQFF	.	TRBJ2-1	TRBV5-1
CASSERGHNQPQHF	.	TRBJ1-5	TRBV6-1
CASSWRTSEGETQYF	.	TRBJ2-5	TRBV7-8
CASSYNFGGSYNEQFF	few	TRBJ2-1	TRBV5-1
CASSYQEGAAKNIQYF	few	TRBJ2-4	TRBV7-9
CASSSRGIKNIQYF	few	TRBJ2-4	TRBV6-5
CASSRGLAATDAQYF	.	TRBJ2-3	TRBV12-3/TRBV12-4
CSARKTSASSYNEQFF	few	TRBJ2-1	TRBV20-1
CSAWDFGDTQYF	few	TRBJ2-3	TRBV20-1
CASSPGQLLDYGYTF	.	TRBJ1-2	TRBV12-3/TRBV12-4
CRISGGSADTQYF	.	TRBJ2-3	TRBV20-1
CATSDPTGQGIDTQYF	few	TRBJ2-3	TRBV24-1
CASGEALLTQHF	.	TRBJ1-5	TRBV28
CASSQEGLAGGVFYNEQFF	.	TRBJ2-1	TRBV4-2
CSARALRTSKYTDTQYF	.	TRBJ2-3	TRBV20-1
CASSWGTGKAYEQYF	few	TRBJ2-7	TRBV5-1
CASSPSPGTGGAEYEQYF	.	.	TRBV7-9
CASSLGQGSGEQYF	.	TRBJ2-7	TRBV7-9
CASSLESAGTDTQYF	few	TRBJ2-3	TRBV11-2
CSARLAEVAYEQYF	few	TRBJ2-7	TRBV20-1
CASSQQPPGVNSPLHF	once	TRBJ1-6	TRBV5-1
CASRPRQSSYNEQFF	.	TRBJ2-1	TRBV6-5
CSARDRDIQYF	.	TRBJ2-4	TRBV20-1
CASSLAKGDRFIFYEQYF	few	.	TRBV5-1
CASSLGGGPPNEQFF	few	TRBJ2-1	TRBV27
CASSSVLLYEQYF	few	TRBJ2-7	TRBV5-1
CASSDGQGAVGYTF	.	TRBJ1-2	TRBV6-1
CSAHSPGGRRSYEQYF	.	TRBJ2-7	TRBV20-1
CASSQGVGNYGYTF	.	TRBJ1-2	TRBV14
CASSLTSGSGYEQFF	few	TRBJ2-1	TRBV5-1